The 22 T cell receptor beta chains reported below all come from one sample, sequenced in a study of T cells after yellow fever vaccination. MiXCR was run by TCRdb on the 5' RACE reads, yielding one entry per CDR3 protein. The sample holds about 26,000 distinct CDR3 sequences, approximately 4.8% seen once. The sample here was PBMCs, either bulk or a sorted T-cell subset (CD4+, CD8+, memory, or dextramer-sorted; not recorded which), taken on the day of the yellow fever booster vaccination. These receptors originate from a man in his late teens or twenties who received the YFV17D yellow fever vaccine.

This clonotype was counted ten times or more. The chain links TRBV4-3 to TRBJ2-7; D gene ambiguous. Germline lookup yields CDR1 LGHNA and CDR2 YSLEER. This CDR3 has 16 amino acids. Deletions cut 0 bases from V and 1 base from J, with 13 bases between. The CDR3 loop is CASSQDSIGQSYEQYF. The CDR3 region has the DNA TGCGCCAGCAGCCAAGATTCTATAGGGCAGTCCTACGAGCAGTACTTC.

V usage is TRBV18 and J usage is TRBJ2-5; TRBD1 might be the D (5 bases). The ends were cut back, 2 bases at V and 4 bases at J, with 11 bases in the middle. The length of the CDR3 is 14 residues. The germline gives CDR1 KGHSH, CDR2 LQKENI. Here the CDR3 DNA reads TGTGCCAGCTCACCAAAGCAGGGCAGAGAGACCCAGTACTTC. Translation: CASSPKQGRETQYF.

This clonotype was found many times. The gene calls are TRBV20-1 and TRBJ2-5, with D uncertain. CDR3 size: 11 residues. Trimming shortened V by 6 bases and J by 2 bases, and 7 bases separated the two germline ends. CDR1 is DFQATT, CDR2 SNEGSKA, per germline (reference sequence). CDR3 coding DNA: TGCAGTGCAAGTAGTCAAGAGACCCAGTACTTC. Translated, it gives CSASSQETQYF.

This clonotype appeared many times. The DNA of the CDR3 is TGCAGTGCTAGCTGGCAAACCGGCGAGCAGTACTTC. Its protein product is CSASWQTGEQYF. The chain recombines TRBV20-1 with TRBJ2-7; D ambiguous. Per the germline V gene, CDR1 is DFQATT and CDR2 is SNEGSKA (reference sequence). With 3 bases removed from V and 6 bases from J, the gap between germline ends came to 12 bases. This CDR3 is built from 12 residues.

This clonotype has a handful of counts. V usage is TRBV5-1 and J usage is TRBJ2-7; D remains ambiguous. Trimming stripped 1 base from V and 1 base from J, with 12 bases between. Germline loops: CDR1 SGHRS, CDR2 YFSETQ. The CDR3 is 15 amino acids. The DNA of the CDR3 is TGCGCCAGCAGCTTGACCCCTCAGGAGTCCTACGAGCAGTACTTC. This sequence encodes CASSLTPQESYEQYF.

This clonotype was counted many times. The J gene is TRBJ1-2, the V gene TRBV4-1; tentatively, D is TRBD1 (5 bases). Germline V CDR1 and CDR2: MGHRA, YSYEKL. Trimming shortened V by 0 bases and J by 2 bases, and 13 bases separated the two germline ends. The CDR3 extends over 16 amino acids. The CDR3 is CASSQDPGGTNYGYTF. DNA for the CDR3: TGCGCCAGCAGCCAAGACCCCGGGGGAACGAACTATGGCTACACCTTC.

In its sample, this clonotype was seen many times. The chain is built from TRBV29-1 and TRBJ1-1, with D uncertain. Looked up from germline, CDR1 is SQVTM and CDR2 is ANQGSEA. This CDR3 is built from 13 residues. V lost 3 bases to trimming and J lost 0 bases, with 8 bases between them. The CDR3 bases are TGCAGCGTTGATGGCACCCTGAACACTGAAGCTTTCTTT. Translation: CSVDGTLNTEAFF.

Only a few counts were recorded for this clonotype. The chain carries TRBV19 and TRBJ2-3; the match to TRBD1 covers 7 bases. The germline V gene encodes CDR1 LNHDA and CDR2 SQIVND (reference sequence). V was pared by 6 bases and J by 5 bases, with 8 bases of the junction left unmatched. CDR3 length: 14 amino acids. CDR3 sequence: CASRRDRAEDTQYF. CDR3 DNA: TGTGCCAGTAGACGAGACAGGGCGGAAGATACGCAGTATTTT.

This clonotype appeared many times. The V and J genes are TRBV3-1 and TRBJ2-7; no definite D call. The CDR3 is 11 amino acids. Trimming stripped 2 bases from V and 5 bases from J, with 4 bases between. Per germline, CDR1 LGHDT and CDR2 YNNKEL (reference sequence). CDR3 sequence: CASSQRDEQYV. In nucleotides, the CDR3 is TGTGCCAGCAGCCAACGAGACGAGCAGTACGTC.

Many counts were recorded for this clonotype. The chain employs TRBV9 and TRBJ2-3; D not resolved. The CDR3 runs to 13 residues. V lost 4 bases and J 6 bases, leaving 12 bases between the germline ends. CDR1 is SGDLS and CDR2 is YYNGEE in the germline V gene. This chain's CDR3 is CASSPHGSDTQYF. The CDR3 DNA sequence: TGTGCCAGCAGCCCCCACGGATCCGATACGCAGTATTTT.

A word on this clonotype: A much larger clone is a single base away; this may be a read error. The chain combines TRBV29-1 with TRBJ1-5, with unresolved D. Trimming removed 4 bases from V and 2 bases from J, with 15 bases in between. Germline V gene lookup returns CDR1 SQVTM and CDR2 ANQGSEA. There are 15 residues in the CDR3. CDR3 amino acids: CSVGDGLPGNQPQHF. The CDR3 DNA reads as TGCAGCGTTGGTGATGGGTTGCCCGGCAATCAGCCCCAGCATTTT.

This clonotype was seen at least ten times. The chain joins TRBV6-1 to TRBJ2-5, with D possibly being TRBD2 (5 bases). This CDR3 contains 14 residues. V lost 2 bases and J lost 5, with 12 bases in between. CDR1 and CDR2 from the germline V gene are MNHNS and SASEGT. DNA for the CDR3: TGTGCCAGCAGTGAATCGGGCGGGTGGGAGACCCAGTACTTC. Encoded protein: CASSESGGWETQYF.

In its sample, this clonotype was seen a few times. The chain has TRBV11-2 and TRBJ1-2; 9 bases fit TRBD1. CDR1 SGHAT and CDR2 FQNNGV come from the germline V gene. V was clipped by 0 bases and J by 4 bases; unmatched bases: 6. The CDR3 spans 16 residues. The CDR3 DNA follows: TGTGCCAGCAGCTTAGATTCGGGGACAGGGACCTATGGCTACACCTTC. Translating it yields CASSLDSGTGTYGYTF.

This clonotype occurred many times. The CDR3, as DNA: TGTGCCAGCCAACAGGGGATGAACACTGAAGCTTTCTTT. Protein sequence: CASQQGMNTEAFF. This chain uses TRBV3-1 with TRBJ1-1, with 7 bases fitting TRBD1. The CDR3 has 13 amino acids. After removal of 8 bases from V and 0 bases from J, the junction contained 3 bases not matched to a gene. Per germline, CDR1 LGHDT and CDR2 YNNKEL (reference sequence).

CDR3 sequence: CASSFGRRSGANVLTF. In DNA form, the CDR3 reads TGTGCCAGCAGTTTCGGTCGCCGCTCTGGGGCCAACGTCCTGACTTTC. This chain joins TRBV12-3 or TRBV12-4 and TRBJ2-6; D call uncertain. The V end was cut by 3 bases, the J end by 0 bases, with 9 bases between. The CDR3 has 16 amino acids.

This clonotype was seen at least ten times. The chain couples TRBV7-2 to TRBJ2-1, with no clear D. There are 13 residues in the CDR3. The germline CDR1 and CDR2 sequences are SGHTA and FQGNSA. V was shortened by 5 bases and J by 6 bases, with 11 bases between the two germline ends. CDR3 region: CASSPPGFNEQFF. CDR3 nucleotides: TGTGCCAGCAGCCCTCCAGGCTTCAATGAGCAGTTCTTC.

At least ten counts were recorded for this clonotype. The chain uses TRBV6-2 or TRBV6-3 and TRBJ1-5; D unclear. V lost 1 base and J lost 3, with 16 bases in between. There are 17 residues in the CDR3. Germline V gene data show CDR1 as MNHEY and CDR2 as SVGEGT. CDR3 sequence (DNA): TGTGCCAGCAGTTACTTTCACGGGAGGCCTTACAATCAGCCCCAGCATTTT. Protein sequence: CASSYFHGRPYNQPQHF.

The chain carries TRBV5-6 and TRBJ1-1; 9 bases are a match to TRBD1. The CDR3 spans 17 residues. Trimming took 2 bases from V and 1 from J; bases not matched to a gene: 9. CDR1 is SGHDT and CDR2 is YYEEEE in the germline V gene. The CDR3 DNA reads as TGTGCCAGCAGCTTTTATGGGGACAGGGCCGGGAACACTGAAGCTTTCTTT. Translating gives CASSFYGDRAGNTEAFF.

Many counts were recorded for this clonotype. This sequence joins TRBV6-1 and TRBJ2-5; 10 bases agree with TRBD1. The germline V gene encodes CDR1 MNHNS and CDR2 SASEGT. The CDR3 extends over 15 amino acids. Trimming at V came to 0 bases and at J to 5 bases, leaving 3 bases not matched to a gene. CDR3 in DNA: TGTGCCAGCAGTGAAGCGACAGGGGGCGCGGAGACCCAGTACTTC. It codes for CASSEATGGAETQYF.

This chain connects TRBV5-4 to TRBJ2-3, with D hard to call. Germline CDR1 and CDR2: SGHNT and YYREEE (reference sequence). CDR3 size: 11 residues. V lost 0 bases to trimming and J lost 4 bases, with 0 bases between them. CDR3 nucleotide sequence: TGTGCCAGCAGCTTGGCAGATACGCAGTATTTT. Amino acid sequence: CASSLADTQYF.

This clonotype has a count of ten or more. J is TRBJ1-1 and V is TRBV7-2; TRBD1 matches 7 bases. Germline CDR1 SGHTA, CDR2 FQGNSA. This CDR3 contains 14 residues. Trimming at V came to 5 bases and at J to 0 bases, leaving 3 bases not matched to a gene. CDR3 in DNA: TGTGCCAGCAGCCCACAGGGGATGAACACTGAAGCTTTCTTT. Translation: CASSPQGMNTEAFF.

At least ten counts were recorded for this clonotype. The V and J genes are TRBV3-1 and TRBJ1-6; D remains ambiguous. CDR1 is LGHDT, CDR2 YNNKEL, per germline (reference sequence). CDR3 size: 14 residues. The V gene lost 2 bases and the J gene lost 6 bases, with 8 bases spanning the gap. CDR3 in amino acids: CASSQMTGNSPLHF. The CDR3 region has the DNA TGTGCCAGCAGCCAAATGACGGGTAATTCACCCCTCCACTTT.